These T cell receptor beta chains were read from a single sample in a study of cytomegalovirus exposure and HLA in healthy donors. Measured with immunoSEQ multiplex PCR; TCRdb has only the in-frame clones, and not every one. In all, the sample yields some 76,000 clones. The sequencing input was PBMCs. All receptors derive from a female donor in good health and CMV-seropositive. The CDR3 runs from the conserved cysteine through the conserved F or W. The order of the fields is V gene, J gene, D gene, CDR3 protein, CDR3 DNA. D genes are given only for firm matches.

>TRBV9|TRBJ2-7|TRBD2
CASSVALAGGPDYEQYF
TGTGCCAGCAGCGTAGCACTAGCGGGAGGTCCGGACTACGAGCAGTACTTC
>TRBV4-1|TRBJ1-2|.
CASSQETGRGYTF
TGCGCCAGCAGCCAAGAGACGGGTCGGGGCTACACCTTC
>TRBV28|TRBJ1-2|TRBD1
CASRRGQGAYGYTF
TGTGCCAGCAGAAGAGGACAGGGGGCCTATGGCTACACCTTC
>TRBV29-1|TRBJ2-6|TRBD2
CSVGEGITGANVLTF
TGCAGCGTTGGGGAGGGTATCACTGGGGCCAACGTCCTGACTTTC
>TRBV4-1|TRBJ2-3|.
CASSQEERPSTDTQYF
TGCGCCAGCAGCCAAGAAGAGAGGCCGAGCACAGATACGCAGTATTTT
>TRBV6-5|TRBJ2-5|TRBD2
CASSRLAGVQETQYF
TGTGCCAGCAGCCGACTAGCGGGGGTTCAAGAGACCCAGTACTTC
>TRBV28|TRBJ1-4|TRBD1
CASSLPQGVEEKLFF
TGTGCCAGCAGTTTACCGCAGGGGGTAGAAGAAAAACTGTTTTTT
>TRBV30|TRBJ1-1|.
CAWNYYSSEAFF
TGTGCCTGGAATTATTATAGCTCTGAAGCTTTCTTT
>TRBV6-4|TRBJ2-2|.
CASRLLESAGELFF
TGTGCCAGCCGGCTACTAGAGAGCGCCGGGGAGCTGTTTTTT
>TRBV4-1|TRBJ2-7|TRBD1
CASSQPGTGNYEQYF
TGCGCCAGCAGCCAGCCCGGGACAGGGAACTACGAGCAGTACTTC
>TRBV2|TRBJ1-5|.
CASSVLGGNQPQHF
TGTGCCAGCAGTGTTCTAGGAGGCAATCAGCCCCAGCATTTT
>TRBV6-6|TRBJ2-7|.
CASAQDSYEQYF
TGTGCCAGCGCCCAAGACAGTTACGAGCAGTACTTC
>TRBV28|TRBJ1-6|TRBD1
CASSPRDRDNSPLHF
TGTGCCAGCAGTCCCCGGGACAGGGACAATTCACCCCTCCACTTT
>TRBV4-1|TRBJ1-2|.
CASSQVVTVYGHTF
TGCGCCAGCAGCCAAGTGGTGACAGTCTATGGCCACACCTTC
>TRBV9|TRBJ2-1|.
CASSMRQRDEQFF
TGTGCCAGCAGCATGCGACAGCGCGATGAGCAGTTCTTC
>TRBV5-1|TRBJ1-1|TRBD1
CASSLDPGQLNTEAFF
TGCGCCAGCAGCTTGGACCCGGGACAGCTGAACACTGAAGCTTTCTTT
>TRBV6-6|TRBJ2-7|TRBD2
CASHGASGHEQYF
TGTGCCTCCCATGGGGCTAGCGGACACGAGCAGTACTTC
>TRBV4-1|TRBJ2-7|TRBD1
CASSQANPGQGFYEQYF
TGCGCCAGCAGCCAAGCAAACCCGGGACAGGGGTTCTACGAGCAGTACTTC
>TRBV7-9|TRBJ2-2|TRBD1
CASSSPTGGYTGELFF
TGTGCCAGCAGCTCCCCGACAGGGGGATACACCGGGGAGCTGTTTTTT
>TRBV30|TRBJ1-6|.
CASTPRPGNSPLHF
TGTGCCTCCACACCACGACCGGGAAATTCACCCCTCCACTTT